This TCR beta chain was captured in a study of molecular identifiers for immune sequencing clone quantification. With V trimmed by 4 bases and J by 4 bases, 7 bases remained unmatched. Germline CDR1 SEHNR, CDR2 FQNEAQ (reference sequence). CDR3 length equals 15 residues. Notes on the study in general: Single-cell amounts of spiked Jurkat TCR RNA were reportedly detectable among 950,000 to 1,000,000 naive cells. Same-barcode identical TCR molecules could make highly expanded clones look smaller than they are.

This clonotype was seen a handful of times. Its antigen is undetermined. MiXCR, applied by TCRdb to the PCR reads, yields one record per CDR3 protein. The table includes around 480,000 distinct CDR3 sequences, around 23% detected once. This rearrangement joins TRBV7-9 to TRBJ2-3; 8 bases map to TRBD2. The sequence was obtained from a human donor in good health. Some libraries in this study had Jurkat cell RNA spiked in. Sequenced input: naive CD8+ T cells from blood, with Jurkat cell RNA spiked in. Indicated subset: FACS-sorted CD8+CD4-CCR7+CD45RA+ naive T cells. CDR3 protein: CASSSAGDYADTQYF. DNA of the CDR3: TGTGCCAGCAGCTCAGCGGGGGACTACGCAGATACGCAGTATTTT. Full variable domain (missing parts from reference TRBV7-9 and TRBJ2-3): DTGVSQNPRHKITKRGQNVTFRCDPISEHNRLYWYRQTLGQGPEFLTYFQNEAQLEKSRLLSDRFSAERPKGSFSTLEIQRTEQGDSAMYLCASSSAGDYADTQYFGPGTRLTVL.